The clone carrying this T cell receptor (beta chain) was picked up a small number of times. No antigen is known for it. Germline CDR1 SGHVS, CDR2 FQNEAQ. V lost 7 bases, J lost 2 bases, and 12 bases lay in between. The CDR3 runs to 13 residues. This sample is drawn from a study of cytomegalovirus exposure and HLA in healthy donors. Study-wide points: A later analysis showed that HLA-associated TCR beta chains had undergone more clonal expansion than equally common others.

Both 60 Vbeta primers and 13 Jbeta primers went into the PCR. TCRdb's copy holds only in-frame clones and misses some; the assay was immunoSEQ multiplex PCR. Of roughly 150,000 clones in the sample, roughly 85% were seen once. Sequencing was done on a sample of PBMCs. This TCR derives from a man aged 40-49 years in good health and CMV-seropositive. The chain links TRBV7-8 to TRBJ2-7; D ambiguous. CDR3 sequence (DNA): TGTGCCAGCAAGCTAAGGCAGGCCTACGAGCAGTACTTC. Translating it yields CASKLRQAYEQYF.